This T cell receptor beta chain is from a study of post-analysis software for immune sequencing data (dated by TCRdb to 2015 to 2017). Context from the whole study: Disease courses on record covered relapsing-remitting, secondary progressive and progressive-relapsing multiple sclerosis, though some patients had no subtype annotation. The patient repertoires were compared against more than 10 previously published healthy control repertoires obtained from donors aged roughly 6 to 28 years. A subset of samples was prepared in parallel using single-end sample barcoding, then pooled and co-amplified after Illumina adapter ligation. The research as a whole found: The multiple sclerosis patient group was slightly younger than the control group. Normalized Chao1 diversity was significantly lower in multiple sclerosis patients than controls, suggesting substantial peripheral T-cell clonal expansion. Significantly higher frequencies in patients than in controls were found for roughly five TRBV segments, including TRBV5-6, TRBV5-1 and TRBV20-1. Strong co-clustering of samples prepared in the same batch was shown by direct clustering with F measure, prompting a batch-effect correction.

Libraries were made using PCR. Sequencing used an Illumina HiSeq 2500. To reduce PCR and sequencing biases, unique molecular identifiers were built into the TCR beta cDNA libraries. Some 500,000 cDNA molecules were obtained for every 1 to 10 million input T cells, so each molecule roughly corresponded to one T cell. The patient libraries were prepared and sequenced using the same protocol as the earlier healthy control dataset. Within a given batch, samples were prepared together, multiplexed and sequenced on the same HiSeq lane. The paper's processing steps were these. MIGEC was used to process the raw barcoded reads, and molecular identifier groups with only a single read were discarded before consensus assembly and CDR3 extraction. Clonotype tables were post-analysed with VDJtools, and diversity was normalized by down-sampling all datasets to the smallest sample size. Repertoire overlap clustering matched CDR3 amino acid but not nucleotide sequences to correct batch-related cross-sample contamination. The raw public reads went through TCRdb reprocessing: fastp at Q25, MiXCR clone calling, in-frame beta chains kept. One record per CDR3 amino acid sequence lists the most common genes and DNA. Clone size and V and J calls follow TCRdb, not the original study. In all, the sample holds around 770,000 distinct CDR3 sequences, and about 45% of those were seen once. Of the sample, approximately 5% falls within the top ten clones.

Spanning cysteine to phenylalanine, the CDR3 consists of 14 amino acids. The only DNA kept is the CDR3, 42 bases in frame from the first base. The germline V gene (reference sequence) specifies MNHEY as CDR1 and SMNVEV as CDR2. Germline trimming: 3 bases from V, 5 bases from J; junction bases outside gene matches: 3. Notes on this clonotype: The antigen it binds to is not known. No much larger clone is present one base from it, and per-base qualities are unavailable.

To demonstrate the VDJtools post-analysis software, TCR beta repertoires were profiled from the peripheral blood of roughly 14 young patients with multiple sclerosis. The patients with multiple sclerosis were children and adolescents between roughly 6 and 15 years of age. The chain is assembled from TRBV27 and TRBJ2-1, with 8 central nucleotides matching TRBD2. The sequence was collected from a girl under 18 with multiple sclerosis. The sequencing sample was made of blood. The DNA is as follows: TGTGCCAGCAGTTTTTACGGGGGGGACAATGAGCAGTTCTTC. It codes for CASSFYGGDNEQFF.